The 16 T cell receptor beta chains in this list originate from one sample, sequenced in a study of Graves' ophthalmopathy and Graves' hyperthyroidism. Amplification targeted the TCR beta CDR3 regions, with RNA transcripts as the source material. First-round RT-PCR employed HTBI primers, with a second-round multiplex PCR after it. MiXCR, applied by TCRdb to the multiplex PCR reads, yields one record per CDR3 protein. The table has about 740,000 distinct CDR3 sequences, 35% to 50% seen once. The sample was peripheral blood. The receptors here all came from an adult man with Graves' ophthalmopathy.

The rearrangement joins TRBV2 to TRBJ2-7; D gene uncertain. The tail of the sequence fits TRBJ2-1 better, so the J call may be wrong. This CDR3 is built from 13 residues. Per the germline V gene, CDR1 is SNHLY and CDR2 is FYNNEI. The CDR3 protein is CASSELPMYEQFF. CDR3 coding DNA: TGTGCCAGCAGTGAGTTACCTATGTATGAGCAGTTCTTC.

This clonotype was picked up many times. The chain is built from TRBV9 and TRBJ2-7, with 7 bases identical to TRBD1. With V trimmed by 3 bases and J by 1 base, 4 bases remained unmatched. The CDR3 totals 14 residues. Germline V gene lookup returns CDR1 SGDLS and CDR2 YYNGEE. The CDR3, as DNA: TGTGCCAGCAGCGCGACAGGGTATTCCTACGAGCAGTACTTC. It translates to CASSATGYSYEQYF.

On this clonotype itself: This may stem from a read error, because a much larger clone lies one nucleotide away. The chain carries TRBV7-8 and TRBJ2-5; D is unresolved. CDR3 size: 13 residues. V was shortened by 3 bases and J by 2 bases, with 7 bases between the two germline ends. Germline CDR1 SGHVS, CDR2 FQNEAQ. CDR3 DNA: TGTGCCAGCAGCTTCCAGCGTCAAGAGACCCAGTACTTC. This translates into CASSFQRQETQYF.

This clonotype was counted once. V and J are TRBV2 and TRBJ2-5, with 8 positions matching TRBD1. The trim removed 5 bases at V and 5 bases at J, leaving 10 bases unmatched. Germline CDR1 SNHLY, CDR2 FYNNEI. This CDR3 is 15 amino acids long. CDR3 in DNA: TGTGCCAGCAGTTACAGGGGGTCCCCCAGGGAGACCCAGTACTTC. Translated, it gives CASSYRGSPRETQYF. The entire variable domain, with the rest obtained from reference TRBV2 and TRBJ2-5, is as follows: EPEVTQTPSHQVTQMGQEVILRCVPISNHLYFYWYRQILGQKVEFLVSFYNNEISEKSEIFDDQFSVERPDGSNFTLKIRSTKLEDSAMYFCASSYRGSPRETQYFGPGTRLLVL.

This clonotype appeared a few times. V is TRBV19 and J is TRBJ2-5; 10 bases map to TRBD1. The germline V gene has CDR1 LNHDA and CDR2 SQIVND (reference sequence). J was trimmed by 0 bases and V by 5 bases; bases with no gene match: 3. The CDR3 spans 15 residues. In nucleotides, the CDR3 is TGTGCCAGTAGTTCGGACAGGGGGTACCAAGAGACCCAGTACTTC. Translating it yields CASSSDRGYQETQYF.

This clonotype was seen repeatedly, ten times or more. This chain joins TRBV2 and TRBJ1-2; 11 nucleotides align to TRBD1. Losses at the gene ends were 5 bases for V and 6 bases for J; bases not matched to a gene: 11. From germline, CDR1 is SNHLY and CDR2 FYNNEI. CDR3 length: 16 amino acids. CDR3 sequence reads: CASSPGWTGGRDGYTF. The CDR3 coding sequence is TGTGCCAGCAGTCCAGGCTGGACAGGGGGCCGTGATGGCTACACCTTC.

The sample holds one count of this clonotype. It is unclear where the CDR3 begins or ends on the DNA, so no DNA is shown, and the CDR3 is as TCRdb lists it. This rearrangement joins TRBV6-5 to TRBJ1-2; the table's D call, TRBD1, was not checked against the DNA. The CDR3 comprises 21 residues, both ends counted. CDR1 and CDR2 from the germline V gene are MNHEY and SVGAGI. Here the CDR3 reads CSHSYCLCASMSRDSNYGYTF.

Remarks on this clonotype: A much larger clone lies a single base off, so this may be a read error. The conserved phenylalanine or tryptophan is not found at the CDR3 terminus, so this likely reflects a read error. The chain is built from TRBV29-1 and TRBJ1-1, with a tentative D call TRBD1 (5 bases). The germline gives CDR1 SQVTM, CDR2 ANQGSEA. V shed 7 bases and J shed 0 bases, with 15 bases lying between them. The CDR3 totals 14 residues. CDR3 coding DNA: TGCAGCGGAAGCCCTGACAGTTTGAACACTGAAGCTTTCCTT. Protein: CSGSPDSLNTEAFL.

The chain links TRBV2 to TRBJ1-6; D gene ambiguous. The germline gives CDR1 SNHLY, CDR2 FYNNEI. CDR3 length: 15 amino acids. The V and J ends lost 2 bases and 6 bases respectively, with 11 bases between them. DNA for the CDR3: TGTGCCAGCAGTGAATGGGCTAGCGGTAATTCACCCCTCCACTTT. Its protein is CASSEWASGNSPLHF.

The chain recombines TRBV7-2 with TRBJ2-7; the match to TRBD2 covers 10 bases. With 3 bases clipped from V and 2 bases from J, the junction kept 10 bases outside the gene matches. Germline CDR1 reads SGHTA; CDR2 reads FQGNSA. The CDR3 totals 17 residues. CDR3 sequence: CASSFPSGRIPTYEQYF. The CDR3 DNA reads as TGTGCCAGCAGCTTTCCTAGCGGGAGAATCCCGACCTACGAGCAGTACTTC.

This clonotype has ten or more counts. The V gene is TRBV29-1, the J gene TRBJ1-1; the D is unclear. The V and J ends lost 6 bases and 1 base respectively, with 12 bases between them. The CDR3 spans 13 residues. Germline values: CDR1 SQVTM, CDR2 ANQGSEA. The CDR3 is CSVVPGPNTEAFF. The CDR3 DNA is TGCAGCGTCGTACCCGGACCGAACACTGAAGCTTTCTTT.

This clonotype was seen many times. The V and J genes are TRBV7-9 and TRBJ2-2; D unclear. This CDR3 is built from 17 residues. V was pared by 9 bases and J by 7 bases, with 27 bases between. The V gene's germline CDR1 is SEHNR and CDR2 FQNEAQ (reference sequence). CDR3 DNA: TGTGCCAGTTCCCCCCAGCCGGACCCACATGGGGACGGGGAGCTGTTTTTT. It codes for CASSPQPDPHGDGELFF.

The chain couples TRBV29-1 to TRBJ2-3; 8 nucleotides match TRBD2. The CDR3 runs 14 residues. Germline values: CDR1 SQVTM, CDR2 ANQGSEA. Losses at the gene ends were 6 bases for V and 2 bases for J; bases not matched to a gene: 7. The CDR3 DNA reads TGCAGCGTGCTCCTAGCGGGCTACACAGATACGCAGTATTTT. It specifies CSVLLAGYTDTQYF.

Turning to this clonotype: Compared with germline, one end of the junction differs, possibly owing to a read error. This chain connects TRBV5-6 to TRBJ1-1, with D possibly matching TRBD1 (6 bases). This CDR3 comprises 14 residues. Per germline, CDR1 SGHDT and CDR2 YYEEEE. This CDR3 reads CASSLGGGNAEAFF. As DNA, the CDR3 is TGTGCCAGCAGCTTGGGAGGGGGGAACGCTGAAGCTTTCTTT. Full variable domain (missing parts from reference TRBV5-6 and TRBJ1-1): DAGVTQSPTHLIKTRGQQVTLRCSPKSGHDTVSWYQQALGQGPQFIFQYYEEEERQRGNFPDRFSGHQFPNYSSELNVNALLLGDSALYLCASSLGGGNAEAFFGQGTRLTVV.

The chain carries TRBV25-1 and TRBJ2-3, with 12 bases lining up with TRBD2. This CDR3 comprises 17 residues. Germline V gene sequence: CDR1 MGHDK, CDR2 SYGVNS. The V segment lost 8 bases and the J segment 2 bases; nucleotides outside the gene matches: 11. CDR3 in amino acids: CASEGGRLAGVTDTQYF. As DNA, the CDR3 is TGTGCCAGCGAGGGGGGCCGACTAGCGGGGGTCACAGATACGCAGTATTTT.

The V gene is TRBV3-1, the J gene TRBJ2-7, with no clear D. The CDR3 is made up of 15 amino acids. V lost 8 bases and J 2 bases, leaving 19 bases between the germline ends. Germline V lookup: CDR1 LGHDT, CDR2 YNNKEL (reference sequence). Written as DNA, the CDR3 is TGTGCCAGCTCACCACGGGCCAGGCCCCCCTACGAGCAGTACTTC. It is translated as CASSPRARPPYEQYF.